This T cell receptor (beta chain) was found in a study of cytomegalovirus exposure and HLA in healthy donors. Study-level findings and limits: Among TCR sequences, most were rare, though some public TCRs appeared in many donors. Exclusion as indistinguishable affected some V segments, including TRBV6-2 and TRBV6-3.

13 Jbeta primers and 60 Vbeta primers were used for the PCR. Clones were sequenced by immunoSEQ multiplex PCR, and TCRdb holds only the in-frame ones, with some missing. The sample has roughly 180,000 clones; 76% are singletons. Germline V gives CDR1 MNHNS, CDR2 SASEGT. J lost 1 base, V lost 4 bases, and 14 bases had no gene match. The CDR3 spans 20 residues. This clone was counted between two and nine times. Its antigen is still unknown. Source material: PBMCs. The chain carries TRBV6-1 and TRBJ2-1, with 12 nucleotides matching TRBD1. This clonotype was obtained from a female donor in good health and CMV-seronegative. DNA of the CDR3: TGTGCCAGCAGTGTGCGCTACGGGACAGGGGGCCGCTCTTCCTACAATGAGCAGTTCTTC. It translates to CASSVRYGTGGRSSYNEQFF.